These 23 T cell receptor beta chains share one sample of origin, sequenced in a study of cytomegalovirus exposure and HLA in healthy donors. PCR amplification relied on 60 Vbeta primers (plus 13 Jbeta primers). The repertoire was sequenced with immunoSEQ multiplex PCR; TCRdb's copy has only in-frame clones and lacks some. This sample has over 100,000 clones, with under 75% found just once. The material sequenced was PBMCs. Source of these receptors: a woman aged 40 to 55 in good health and CMV-seronegative.

In its sample, this clone was seen a few times. The V gene is TRBV4-1, the J gene TRBJ2-4; 7 nucleotides align to TRBD2. The germline gives CDR1 MGHRA, CDR2 YSYEKL. CDR3 size: 16 residues. V lost 0 bases, J lost 4 bases, and 6 bases stayed unmatched. The CDR3 protein is CASSQDHQRGKNIQYF. The CDR3 DNA is TGCGCCAGCAGCCAAGATCACCAGCGGGGAAAAAACATTCAGTACTTC.

The CDR3 region has the DNA TGTGCCAGCAGCGTCTTGGCAGTTCGGAACACCGGGGAGCTGTTTTTT. Protein sequence: CASSVLAVRNTGELFF. The gene calls are TRBV9 and TRBJ2-2; D not certain. V dropped 2 bases and J dropped 1 base, with 12 bases sitting between them. The CDR3 totals 16 residues. Germline V gene data show CDR1 as SGDLS and CDR2 as YYNGEE.

V gene TRBV5-6 combines with J gene TRBJ1-6; D not resolved. In germline, CDR1 is SGHDT, CDR2 YYEEEE. Trimming took off 1 base at V and 7 bases at J, with 9 bases between the two ends. The CDR3 is 14 amino acids. The CDR3 region is CASSLRSLNSPLHF. CDR3 DNA sequence: TGTGCCAGCAGCTTGAGAAGCTTGAATTCACCCCTCCACTTT.

This chain connects TRBV5-1 to TRBJ2-1; TRBD1 matches at 7 bases. This CDR3 has 15 amino acids. CDR1 SGHRS and CDR2 YFSETQ come from the germline V gene. Trimming at V came to 2 bases and at J to 4 bases, leaving 6 bases not matched to a gene. CDR3 protein: CASSFLGTEYNEQFF. The CDR3 region has the DNA TGCGCCAGCAGCTTTTTGGGGACAGAGTACAATGAGCAGTTCTTC.

The V and J genes are TRBV2 and TRBJ2-7; the match to TRBD1 covers 7 bases. There are 14 residues in the CDR3. The ends lost 4 bases at V and 2 bases at J; junction bases unmatched: 5. The V gene's germline CDR1 is SNHLY and CDR2 FYNNEI. The chain's CDR3 is CASSVGQGAYEQYF. CDR3 sequence (DNA): TGTGCCAGCAGTGTCGGTCAGGGGGCCTACGAGCAGTACTTC.

This clone was seen more than once but under ten times. This CDR3 is CASSLWRTNTEAFF. CDR3 coding DNA: TGTGCCAGCAGTCTTTGGAGAACAAACACTGAAGCTTTCTTT. The V and J genes are TRBV6-1 and TRBJ1-1; D call uncertain. Germline CDR1 MNHNS, CDR2 SASEGT. Trimming pared 5 bases from V and 2 bases from J, leaving 12 bases between. This CDR3 region has 14 residues.

This chain connects TRBV7-2 to TRBJ1-2; unclear D gene. Germline V gene sequence: CDR1 SGHTA, CDR2 FQGNSA. Trimming cost V 4 bases and J 9 bases, with 15 bases left between them. The CDR3 runs to 13 residues. The CDR3 sequence: CASSSNTNASYTF. CDR3 DNA: TGTGCCAGCAGCTCCAATACTAATGCTAGCTACACCTTC.

The chain carries TRBV19 and TRBJ2-7; D is possibly TRBD1 (5 bases). Germline V lookup: CDR1 LNHDA, CDR2 SQIVND (reference sequence). Trimming removed 6 bases from V and 5 bases from J, with 14 bases in between. This CDR3 has 13 residues. The CDR3 region is CASRSGSDHEQYF. CDR3 in DNA: TGTGCCAGTAGATCAGGGTCGGACCACGAGCAGTACTTC.

V usage is TRBV18 and J usage is TRBJ1-4; maybe TRBD1 (6 bases). Germline CDR1 and CDR2: KGHSH and LQKENI. This CDR3 has 16 residues. V lost 3 bases and J lost 4, with 15 bases in between. The DNA of the CDR3 is TGTGCCAGCTCACCCTATAAACAGGGCCTTAATGAAAAACTGTTTTTT. Encoded protein: CASSPYKQGLNEKLFF.

The CDR3 region is CASSSATGSYNEQFF. In nucleotides, the CDR3 is TGTGCCAGCAGCTCCGCTACCGGCTCCTACAATGAGCAGTTCTTC. The chain uses TRBV7-2 and TRBJ2-1; D is ambiguous. The CDR3 totals 15 residues. Germline V gene sequence: CDR1 SGHTA, CDR2 FQGNSA. Trimming stripped 4 bases from V and 0 bases from J, with 10 bases between.

The V call is TRBV9, the J call TRBJ1-1; 7 positions match TRBD1. The germline V gene has CDR1 SGDLS and CDR2 YYNGEE. The CDR3 spans 14 residues. The trim removed 4 bases at V and 1 base at J, leaving 4 bases unmatched. The chain's CDR3 is CASSRGQKNTEAFF. The CDR3 DNA is TGTGCCAGCAGCCGGGGACAGAAGAACACTGAAGCTTTCTTT.

V gene TRBV15 combines with J gene TRBJ1-1; a possible D gene is TRBD1 (6 bases). V lost 3 bases to trimming and J lost 1 base, with 12 bases between them. The CDR3 is 15 amino acids. Germline V gene sequence: CDR1 LNHNV, CDR2 YYDKDF (reference sequence). As DNA, the CDR3 is TGTGCCACCAGCAGTTTTGGGGGCCGGAACACTGAAGCTTTCTTT. Protein sequence: CATSSFGGRNTEAFF.

This CDR3 is CASSLGQLSAKSNEKLFF. The CDR3, as DNA: TGTGCCAGCAGTCTAGGACAGCTTTCGGCTAAGAGTAATGAAAAACTGTTTTTT. The rearrangement uses TRBV27 and TRBJ1-4, with a weak D call TRBD1 (6 bases). This CDR3 region has 18 residues. Trimming pared 5 bases from V and 4 bases from J, leaving 23 bases between. From germline, CDR1 is MNHEY and CDR2 SMNVEV (reference sequence).

A few counts support this clone. V and J are TRBV7-9 and TRBJ2-1, with 14 bases matching TRBD2. CDR3 length equals 15 residues. Unmatched junction bases numbered 8, after V lost 8 bases and J lost 8 bases. Germline-derived CDR1 and CDR2 are SEHNR and FQNEAQ (reference sequence). CDR3 nucleotides: TGTGCCAGCGTCGGACTAGCGGGGGGCCGGGATGAGCAGTTCTTC. Translation gives CASVGLAGGRDEQFF.

This clone was observed a few times. This chain joins TRBV28 and TRBJ1-6; tentative D call: TRBD1 (5 bases). Germline V CDR1 and CDR2: MDHEN, SYDVKM. The CDR3 has 15 residues. V lost 8 bases to trimming and J lost 1 base, with 12 bases between them. The CDR3 DNA reads as TGTGCCAGCCACTGGGGGGGGTCCTATAATTCACCCCTCCACTTT. It yields the protein CASHWGGSYNSPLHF. The whole variable domain, filled in from reference TRBV28 and TRBJ1-6, reads DVKVTQSSRYLVKRTGEKVFLECVQDMDHENMFWYRQDPGLGLRLIYFSYDVKMKEKGDIPEGYSVSREKKERFSLILESASTNQTSMYLCASHWGGSYNSPLHFGNGTRLTVT.

The chain carries TRBV11-1 and TRBJ2-1; the D is unclear. The CDR3 totals 11 residues. V was shortened by 5 bases and J by 8 bases, with 7 bases between the two germline ends. Germline loops: CDR1 SGHAT, CDR2 FQDESV (reference sequence). The CDR3 coding sequence is TGTGCCAGCAGCCCGTTAGATGAGCAGTTCTTC. Encoded protein: CASSPLDEQFF.

This sequence joins TRBV2 and TRBJ1-4; D perhaps matches TRBD1 (5 bases). CDR1 is SNHLY and CDR2 is FYNNEI in the germline V gene. Trimming shortened V by 4 bases and J by 6 bases, and 15 bases separated the two germline ends. The CDR3 is 15 amino acids. CDR3: CASSVAPRGDEKLFF. As DNA, the CDR3 is TGTGCCAGCAGTGTAGCTCCTCGGGGGGATGAAAAACTGTTTTTT.

The V and J genes are TRBV5-1 and TRBJ1-2, with 8 bases lining up with TRBD1. CDR1 is SGHRS and CDR2 is YFSETQ in the germline V gene. J was trimmed by 10 bases and V by 1 base; bases with no gene match: 9. The CDR3 consists of 14 residues. Written as DNA, the CDR3 is TGCGCCAGCAGCTTGATGGGACAGGTGGTTGACTACACCTTC. Amino acids: CASSLMGQVVDYTF.

The chain is built from TRBV6-1 and TRBJ1-5; D is possibly TRBD1 (5 bases). Deletions cut 6 bases from V and 6 bases from J, with 9 bases between. Germline CDR1 MNHNS, CDR2 SASEGT. This CDR3 contains 12 residues. This CDR3 is CASREGFQPQHF. The CDR3 DNA reads as TGTGCCAGCAGGGAGGGGTTTCAGCCCCAGCATTTT.

This chain connects TRBV5-4 to TRBJ2-5; 8 nucleotides match TRBD2. Germline V gene sequence: CDR1 SGHNT, CDR2 YYREEE (reference sequence). This CDR3 spans 15 amino acids. V was clipped by 6 bases and J by 5 bases; unmatched bases: 12. CDR3 amino acids: CASTLAGTTSETQYF. Written as DNA, the CDR3 is TGTGCCAGCACCTTAGCGGGAACTACGTCCGAGACCCAGTACTTC.

This clone was found a few times. The CDR3 protein is CASSFQASTEAFF. CDR3 DNA sequence: TGTGCCAGCAGCTTTCAAGCGAGCACTGAAGCTTTCTTT. V usage is TRBV7-6 and J usage is TRBJ1-1; D is ambiguous. The CDR3 is made up of 13 amino acids. Germline V CDR1 and CDR2: SGHVS, FNYEAQ. V lost 3 bases to trimming and J lost 4 bases, with 9 bases between them.

This clone showed up just a few times. The V call is TRBV28, the J call TRBJ1-1; 9 bases match TRBD1. The CDR3 is 15 amino acids. The ends lost 4 bases at V and 6 bases at J; junction bases unmatched: 9. Germline V gene lookup returns CDR1 MDHEN and CDR2 SYDVKM. The CDR3 DNA reads as TGTGCCAGCAGTTACATCGGGACAGGGCAGGCTGAAGCTTTCTTT. This encodes CASSYIGTGQAEAFF.

This clone was counted between two and nine times. This chain uses TRBV6-1 with TRBJ1-5; D possibly corresponds to TRBD1 (5 bases). Per the germline V gene, CDR1 is MNHNS and CDR2 is SASEGT. There are 15 residues in the CDR3. V was clipped by 7 bases and J by 5 bases, with 18 bases between them. CDR3 in amino acids: CASTQGWAEDQPQHF. The CDR3 DNA sequence: TGTGCCAGCACCCAGGGTTGGGCTGAGGATCAGCCCCAGCATTTT.